Listed below are T cell receptor beta chains from one sample, sequenced in a study of monozygotic twins with inflammatory bowel disease. TCRdb re-called the 5' RACE reads and gives one entry per CDR3 protein, without DNA. The sample table sets out tens of thousands of distinct CDR3 sequences. Sequences were obtained from blood. These receptors were taken from a human donor with ulcerative colitis or Crohn's disease, or a healthy co-twin of an affected twin (not recorded which). The CDR3 runs from the conserved cysteine through the conserved F or W.

v_gene	j_gene	CDR3aa
TRBV12-3/TRBV12-4	TRBJ2-3	CASSLPGLSGDTQYF
TRBV7-9	TRBJ2-1	CASSPPAGNDGQFF
TRBV3-1	TRBJ2-3	CASSLGTDTDTQYF
TRBV5-1	TRBJ1-2	CASSLRGGYGYTF
TRBV7-9	TRBJ1-1	CASSRRGVGNTEAFF
TRBV2	TRBJ2-3	CASNLGAGVDTQYF
TRBV6-5	TRBJ2-7	CASSYFWQGSNEQYF
TRBV12-3/TRBV12-4	TRBJ2-1	CASSFGWDRGWNEQFF
TRBV20-1	TRBJ1-5	CSARAEGADNQPQHF
TRBV15	TRBJ2-7	CATSRDVMGQAYEQYF
TRBV20-1	TRBJ2-1	CSGWTSFSGEQFF
TRBV5-1	TRBJ2-5	CASSNSGGPYQETQYF
TRBV14	TRBJ2-7	CASSHLDRSYEQYF
TRBV5-5	TRBJ1-5	CASSLRYRLDQPQHF
TRBV2	TRBJ2-7	CASSVPGSYEQYF
TRBV20-1	TRBJ2-3	CSAQLRGPTDTQYF
TRBV4-1	TRBJ1-5	CASSQDGRGEPQHF
TRBV27	TRBJ2-1	CASSDRGYNEQFF
TRBV3-1	TRBJ2-5	CASSQDVAGGFQETQYF
TRBV5-1	TRBJ2-7	CASSLEGVYDEQYF
TRBV19	TRBJ1-3	CASKFASSGNTIYF
TRBV5-5	TRBJ1-4	CASSLFTGGEKLFF
TRBV5-1	TRBJ2-7	CASSLEFNEQYF
TRBV6-5	TRBJ1-1	CASTNRRGGAVNTEAFF
TRBV3-1	TRBJ1-1	CASSQGGTEAFF
TRBV14	TRBJ2-2	CTSSQARRPGELFF
TRBV3-1	TRBJ1-2	CASSREGLGGGYTF
TRBV7-2	TRBJ2-7	CASREGRSYEQYF
TRBV20-1	TRBJ2-7	CSGLGVRASLEQYF
TRBV24-1	TRBJ2-1	CATRGGAYNEQFF
TRBV9	TRBJ1-4	CASSEGQAWDKKLFF
TRBV19	TRBJ1-5	CASSIDGQPQHF
TRBV5-4	TRBJ2-7	CASSMVGYDEQYF
TRBV7-3	TRBJ1-2	CASSPGLGYGYTF
TRBV7-9	TRBJ2-1	CASSLAGWPALYNEQFF
TRBV5-1	TRBJ2-1	CASSLSLAPNEQFF
TRBV18	TRBJ1-1	CASSLQRSRGNTEAFF
TRBV6-5	TRBJ2-2	CASSYPGKNTGELFF
TRBV9	TRBJ1-2	CASTALPEDLIYGYTF
TRBV6-1	TRBJ1-2	CASKEEGTGDRAYGYTF
TRBV7-8	TRBJ2-3	CASSLSAYGGATDTQYF
TRBV20-1	TRBJ2-7	CSARGTRSYEQYF
TRBV10-1	TRBJ2-1	CASSDGVAYNEQFF
TRBV7-9	TRBJ1-5	CASSPGGFGQPQHF
TRBV20-1	TRBJ1-5	CSASPIGGIDQPQHF